One sample yielded the 24 T cell receptor beta chains listed below, sequenced in a study of blood T cells in healthy people across ages. A J-beta primer mix and a sample-barcoded 5' primer were used in a second PCR of roughly 7 to 12 cycles. Each CDR3 protein is one row after TCRdb ran MiXCR on the 5' RACE reads. Here the sample spans 1.5 million to 2 million distinct CDR3 sequences, roughly 32% being singletons. Material for sequencing was blood. All receptors come from a young woman in good health.

Only a few counts were recorded for this clonotype. This chain links TRBV20-1 with TRBJ1-5; 7 bases line up with TRBD1. The CDR3 is 13 residues long. Trimming cost V 4 bases and J 6 bases; bases outside gene matches: 6. CDR1 and CDR2 (germline): DFQATT, SNEGSKA (reference sequence). The CDR3 nucleotides are TGCAGTGCTACCCCAGGGGGGGGTCAGCCCCAGCATTTT. Its translation is CSATPGGGQPQHF.

The V and J genes are TRBV6-1 and TRBJ1-2, with D uncertain. CDR1 and CDR2 (germline): MNHNS, SASEGT. V lost 2 bases to trimming and J lost 3 bases, with 13 bases between them. There are 15 residues in the CDR3. Written as DNA, the CDR3 is TGTGCCAGCAGTGAATCGAGCCGTCTAGACTATGGCTACACCTTC. Protein product: CASSESSRLDYGYTF.

This chain joins TRBV7-9 and TRBJ1-2, with 8 bases fitting TRBD1. The CDR3 runs 15 residues. Losses at the gene ends were 1 base for V and 8 bases for J; bases not matched to a gene: 9. Germline values: CDR1 SEHNR, CDR2 FQNEAQ (reference sequence). CDR3 bases: TGTGCCAGCAGCTTAGGGAGGACAGGGACGGAGGGCTACACCTTC. Protein product: CASSLGRTGTEGYTF.

This clonotype appeared a few times. This chain links TRBV4-2 with TRBJ1-1; D call uncertain. There are 14 residues in the CDR3. V dropped 0 bases and J dropped 3 bases, with 8 bases sitting between them. CDR1 is LGHNA, CDR2 YNFKEQ, per germline. CDR3 region: CASSQELGYTEAFF. The CDR3 DNA reads TGTGCCAGCAGCCAAGAGTTAGGGTACACTGAAGCTTTCTTT.

This clonotype occurred a few times. The rearrangement joins TRBV5-1 to TRBJ2-7; 7 bases map to TRBD1. Per the germline V gene, CDR1 is SGHRS and CDR2 is YFSETQ. Trimming at V came to 0 bases and at J to 4 bases, leaving 7 bases not matched to a gene. CDR3 length: 15 residues. The CDR3 loop reads CASSLVGGGLYEQYF. Here the CDR3 DNA reads TGCGCCAGCAGCTTGGTAGGGGGCGGTTTGTACGAGCAGTACTTC.

The V and J genes are TRBV20-1 and TRBJ2-2; D is uncertain. The V gene's germline CDR1 is DFQATT and CDR2 SNEGSKA (reference sequence). The CDR3 length is 15 residues. V lost 4 bases to trimming and J lost 8 bases, with 20 bases between them. The CDR3 loop is CSATDPKGLLGELFF. CDR3 in DNA: TGCAGTGCTACCGACCCAAAAGGCCTCTTAGGGGAGCTGTTTTTT.

This chain joins TRBV28 and TRBJ2-1; 7 bases map to TRBD2. The V gene's germline CDR1 is MDHEN and CDR2 SYDVKM. The CDR3 has 15 residues. V shed 11 bases, J shed 8 bases, and the junction held 18 bases outside the gene matches. CDR3 sequence (DNA): TGTGCCGCTGATGAAACGCGGGAGTGGGTGGATGAGCAGTTCTTC. Protein sequence: CAADETREWVDEQFF. Filled out from reference TRBV28 and TRBJ2-1, the complete variable domain reads DVKVTQSSRYLVKRTGEKVFLECVQDMDHENMFWYRQDPGLGLRLIYFSYDVKMKEKGDIPEGYSVSREKKERFSLILESASTNQTSMYLCAADETREWVDEQFFGPGTRLTVL.

The V call is TRBV9, the J call TRBJ2-1, with D possibly matching TRBD1 (6 bases). The CDR3 runs 16 residues. V was cut by 0 bases and J by 10 bases, with 20 bases left in between. CDR1 and CDR2 from the germline V gene are SGDLS and YYNGEE. The CDR3 region has the DNA TGTGCCAGCAGCGTAGGCCCAGGGGAAGGGAGCAACGAGCAGTTCTTC. It translates to CASSVGPGEGSNEQFF.

V is TRBV7-6 and J is TRBJ2-3; D not resolved. This CDR3 has 14 residues. V gave up 2 bases and J gave up 3 bases, with 9 bases separating them. CDR1 SGHVS and CDR2 FNYEAQ come from the germline V gene. The DNA of the CDR3 is TGTGCCAGCAGCTTATCGCTGATAACAGATACGCAGTATTTT. Amino acids: CASSLSLITDTQYF.

This clonotype occurred many times. The chain carries TRBV29-1 and TRBJ1-2; D is unclear. The CDR3 has 11 residues. The V end was cut by 2 bases, the J end by 8 bases, with 9 bases between. The germline CDR1 and CDR2 sequences are SQVTM and ANQGSEA. The CDR3: CSVEIRQGYTF. Written as DNA, the CDR3 is TGCAGCGTTGAAATCCGCCAGGGCTACACCTTC. The entire variable domain, with the rest obtained from reference TRBV29-1 and TRBJ1-2, is as follows: SAVISQKPSRDICQRGTSLTIQCQVDSQVTMMFWYRQQPGQSLTLIATANQGSEATYESGFVIDKFPISRPNLTFSTLTVSNMSPEDSSIYLCSVEIRQGYTFGSGTRLTVV.

In this sample, this clonotype turned up a few times. The chain combines TRBV10-3 with TRBJ1-2, with 9 bases fitting TRBD1. CDR1 and CDR2 from the germline V gene are ENHRY and SYGVKD. The CDR3 has 13 residues. Germline trimming cut 3 bases from V and 8 bases from J; bases unmatched to any gene: 4. In DNA form, the CDR3 reads TGTGCCATCAGTGACGGGACAGGGTACGGCTACACCTTC. Its translation: CAISDGTGYGYTF.

This clonotype was found a few times. This chain connects TRBV5-1 to TRBJ2-7; the match to TRBD2 covers 12 bases. V shed 2 bases and J 5 bases; nucleotides not matched to a gene: 8. The CDR3 is 16 amino acids. CDR1 is SGHRS, CDR2 YFSETQ, per germline. The chain's CDR3 is CASSFASGGAIHEQYF. The CDR3 region has the DNA TGCGCCAGCAGCTTTGCTAGCGGGGGGGCCATCCACGAGCAGTACTTC.

This chain links TRBV9 with TRBJ2-1; D is unclear. The CDR3 totals 16 residues. Germline-derived CDR1 and CDR2 are SGDLS and YYNGEE. Trimming took off 0 bases at V and 4 bases at J, with 14 bases between the two ends. CDR3 DNA: TGTGCCAGCAGCGTAGACCCGGCCATCTCTTACAATGAGCAGTTCTTC. Amino acid sequence: CASSVDPAISYNEQFF.

The chain is built from TRBV11-2 and TRBJ1-6; D not certain. Trimming removed 5 bases at V and 6 bases at J, with 17 bases between. The V gene's germline CDR1 is SGHAT and CDR2 FQNNGV. The CDR3 sequence is 16 residues long. The DNA for the CDR3 is TGTGCCAGCAGCCCGTTAGGGAGAACCTTTAATTCACCCCTCCACTTT. Its translation: CASSPLGRTFNSPLHF.

This clonotype was counted a few times. The DNA of the CDR3 is TGTGCCAGCAGCTTAGACGCAGGGGAAGCTTTCTTT. Protein: CASSLDAGEAFF. The chain employs TRBV7-6 and TRBJ1-1; D possibly corresponds to TRBD1 (5 bases). The germline V and J ends were trimmed by 1 base and 8 bases, with 8 bases remaining between them. This CDR3 is 12 amino acids long. The germline V gene encodes CDR1 SGHVS and CDR2 FNYEAQ. Variable domain in full (rest from reference TRBV7-6 and TRBJ1-1): GAGVSQSPRYKVTKRGQDVALRCDPISGHVSLYWYRQALGQGPEFLTYFNYEAQQDKSGLPNDRFSAERPEGSISTLTIQRTEQRDSAMYRCASSLDAGEAFFGQGTRLTVV.

The rearrangement links TRBV5-1 to TRBJ2-4; tentative D call: TRBD2 (6 bases). The CDR3 length is 22 residues. V shed 4 bases and J shed 5 bases, with 37 bases lying between them. Germline V CDR1 and CDR2: SGHRS, YFSETQ. CDR3 amino acids: CASSRIPTDGGVVVWEENIQYF. In nucleotides, the CDR3 is TGCGCCAGCAGCAGAATCCCGACAGACGGAGGTGTTGTGGTGTGGGAGGAAAACATTCAGTACTTC.

The chain carries TRBV21-1 and TRBJ2-5. TRBV21-1 is shown as a pseudogene. CDR3 size: 14 residues. CDR3: CASSKRVLVGTQYF. The CDR3 region has the DNA TGTGCCAGCAGCAAAAGGGTTCTCGTCGGGACCCAGTACTTC.

The CDR3 DNA reads as TGTGCCAGCACCCCCAGCCTAAATAATTCACCCCTCCACTTT. Protein: CASTPSLNNSPLHF. This rearrangement joins TRBV6-6 to TRBJ1-6; no reliable D call. The CDR3 spans 14 residues. Between the trimmed V and J ends, which lost 7 bases and 5 bases, there was a span of 12 bases. Germline loops: CDR1 MNHNY, CDR2 SVGAGI (reference sequence).

The table lists this clonotype with a few counts. This chain joins TRBV27 and TRBJ2-1; tentatively, D is TRBD2 (5 bases). This CDR3 is 16 amino acids long. Germline V gene data show CDR1 as MNHEY and CDR2 as SMNVEV (reference sequence). The germline V and J ends were trimmed by 7 bases and 7 bases, with 23 bases remaining between them. CDR3 loop: CASTPEHALRRNEQFF. CDR3 DNA: TGTGCCAGCACCCCCGAGCACGCCCTTAGGAGGAATGAGCAGTTCTTC.

Note on this clonotype: This is likely a read error, given that the CDR3 carries no conserved phenylalanine or tryptophan at its end. This chain joins TRBV18 and TRBJ1-1, with D uncertain. Trimming cost V 8 bases and J 5 bases, with 9 bases left between them. There are 11 residues in the CDR3. Germline CDR1 reads KGHSH; CDR2 reads LQKENI. This CDR3 is CASPQRTEAFL. CDR3 bases: TGTGCCAGCCCCCAACGAACTGAAGCTTTCTTG.

The chain carries TRBV3-1 and TRBJ1-2; 8 bases are shared with TRBD1. Germline V gives CDR1 LGHDT, CDR2 YNNKEL (reference sequence). J gave up 5 bases and V 2 bases, and 13 bases lay outside the gene matches. CDR3 length: 17 amino acids. Here the CDR3 reads CASSQPWTGTHSYGYTF. In nucleotides, the CDR3 is TGTGCCAGCAGCCAACCGTGGACAGGGACTCATAGTTATGGCTACACCTTC.

The V and J genes are TRBV6-1 and TRBJ2-4; 8 nucleotides agree with TRBD2. The DNA end is more similar to TRBJ2-7, so the J call may be wrong. Germline V gene data show CDR1 as MNHNS and CDR2 as SASEGT. The CDR3 is made up of 14 amino acids. CDR3 region: CASSSGGGLYEQYF. The CDR3 DNA sequence: TGTGCCAGCAGTTCTGGCGGGGGGCTCTACGAGCAGTACTTC.

On this clonotype: This could be a read error, since a much larger clone is one nucleotide away. V usage is TRBV3-1 and J usage is TRBJ2-7, with D possibly TRBD1 on 6 matching bases. The CDR3 covers 16 residues. Trimming removed 2 bases from V and 2 bases from J, with 16 bases in between. CDR1 and CDR2 from the germline V gene are LGHDT and YNNKEL (reference sequence). The CDR3 sequence is CASSQRRTATPYEQYF. CDR3 in DNA: TGTGCCAGCAGCCAAAGAAGGACAGCGACCCCCTACGAGCAGTACTTC.

This clonotype was counted ten times or more. The chain employs TRBV4-1 and TRBJ2-1; D call uncertain. V shed 4 bases and J shed 10 bases, with 8 bases lying between them. This CDR3 is built from 11 residues. Per the germline V gene, CDR1 is MGHRA and CDR2 is YSYEKL. CDR3 sequence: CASSRAGEQFF. DNA for the CDR3: TGCGCCAGCAGCCGCGCCGGGGAGCAGTTCTTC.